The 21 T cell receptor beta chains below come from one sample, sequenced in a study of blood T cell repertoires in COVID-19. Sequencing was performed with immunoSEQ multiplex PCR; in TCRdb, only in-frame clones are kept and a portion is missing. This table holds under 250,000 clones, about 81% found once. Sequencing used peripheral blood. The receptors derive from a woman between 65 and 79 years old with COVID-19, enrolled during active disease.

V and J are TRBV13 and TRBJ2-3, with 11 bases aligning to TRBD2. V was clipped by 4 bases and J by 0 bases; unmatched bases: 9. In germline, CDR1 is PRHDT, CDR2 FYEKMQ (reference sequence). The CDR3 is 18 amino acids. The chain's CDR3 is CASSSRLAGPVSTDTQYF. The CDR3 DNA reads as TGTGCCAGCAGCTCTAGACTAGCGGGACCGGTAAGCACAGATACGCAGTATTTT.

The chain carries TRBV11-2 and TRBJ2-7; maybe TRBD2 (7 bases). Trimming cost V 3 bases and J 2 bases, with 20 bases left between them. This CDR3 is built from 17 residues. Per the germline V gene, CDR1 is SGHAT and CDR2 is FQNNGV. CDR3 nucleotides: TGTGCCAGCAGCTTGGACCAGGGGAATGGGAGGGCCTACGAGCAGTACTTC. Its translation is CASSLDQGNGRAYEQYF.

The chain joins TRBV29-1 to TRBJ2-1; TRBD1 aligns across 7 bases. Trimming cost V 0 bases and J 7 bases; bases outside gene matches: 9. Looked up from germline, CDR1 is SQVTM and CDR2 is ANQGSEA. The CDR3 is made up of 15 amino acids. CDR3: CSVEDDIRGKNEQFF. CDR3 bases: TGCAGCGTTGAAGACGATATCAGGGGGAAGAATGAGCAGTTCTTC.

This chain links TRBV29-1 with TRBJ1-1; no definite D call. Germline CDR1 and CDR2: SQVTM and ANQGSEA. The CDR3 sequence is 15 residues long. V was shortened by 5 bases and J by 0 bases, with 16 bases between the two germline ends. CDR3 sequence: CSVRLSSLVNTEAFF. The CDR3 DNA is TGCAGCGTTAGACTGTCCTCGTTGGTGAACACTGAAGCTTTCTTT.

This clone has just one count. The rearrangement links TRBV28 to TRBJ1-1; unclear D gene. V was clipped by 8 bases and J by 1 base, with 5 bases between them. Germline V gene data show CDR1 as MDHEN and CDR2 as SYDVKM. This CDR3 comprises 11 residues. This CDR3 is CASHRNTEAFF. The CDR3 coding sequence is TGTGCCAGCCATAGGAACACTGAAGCTTTCTTT.

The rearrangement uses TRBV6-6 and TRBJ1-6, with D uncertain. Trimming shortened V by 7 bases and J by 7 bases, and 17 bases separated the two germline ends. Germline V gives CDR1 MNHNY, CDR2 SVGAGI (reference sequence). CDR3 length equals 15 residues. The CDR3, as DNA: TGTGCCAGCACCGAAAGCCCAGGTGGGAATTCACCCCTCCACTTT. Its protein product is CASTESPGGNSPLHF.

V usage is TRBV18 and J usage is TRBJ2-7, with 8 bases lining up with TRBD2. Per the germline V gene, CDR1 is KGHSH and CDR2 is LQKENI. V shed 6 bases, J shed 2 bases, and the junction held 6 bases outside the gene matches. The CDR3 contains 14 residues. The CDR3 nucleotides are TGTGCCAGCTCCTCGAGCGGGAGCCCCTACGAGCAGTACTTC. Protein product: CASSSSGSPYEQYF.

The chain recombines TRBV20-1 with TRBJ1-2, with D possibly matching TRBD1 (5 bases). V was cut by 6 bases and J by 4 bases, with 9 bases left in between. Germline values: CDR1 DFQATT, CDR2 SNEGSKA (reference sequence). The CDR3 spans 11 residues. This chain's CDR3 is CSAGGTYGYTF. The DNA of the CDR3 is TGCAGTGCCGGAGGGACCTATGGCTACACCTTC.

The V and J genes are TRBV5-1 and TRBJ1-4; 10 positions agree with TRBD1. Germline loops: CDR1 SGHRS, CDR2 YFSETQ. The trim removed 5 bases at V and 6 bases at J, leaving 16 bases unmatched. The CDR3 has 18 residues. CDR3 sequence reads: CASRASGTGAIGDEKLFF. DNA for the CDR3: TGCGCCAGCAGGGCCTCCGGGACAGGGGCCATAGGTGATGAAAAACTGTTTTTT.

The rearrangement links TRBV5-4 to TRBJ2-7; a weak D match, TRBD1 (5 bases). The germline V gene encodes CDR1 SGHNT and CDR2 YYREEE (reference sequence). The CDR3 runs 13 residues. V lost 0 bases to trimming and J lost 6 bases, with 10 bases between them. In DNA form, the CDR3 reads TGTGCCAGCAGCTTGGGAAAAGGGGTCGAGCAGTACTTC. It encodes CASSLGKGVEQYF.

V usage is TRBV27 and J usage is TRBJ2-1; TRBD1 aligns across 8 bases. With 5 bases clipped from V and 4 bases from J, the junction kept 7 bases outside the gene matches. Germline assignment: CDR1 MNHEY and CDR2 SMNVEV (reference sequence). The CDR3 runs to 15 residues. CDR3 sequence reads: CASSELGTGYNEQFF. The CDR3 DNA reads TGTGCCAGCAGTGAACTCGGGACAGGTTACAATGAGCAGTTCTTC.

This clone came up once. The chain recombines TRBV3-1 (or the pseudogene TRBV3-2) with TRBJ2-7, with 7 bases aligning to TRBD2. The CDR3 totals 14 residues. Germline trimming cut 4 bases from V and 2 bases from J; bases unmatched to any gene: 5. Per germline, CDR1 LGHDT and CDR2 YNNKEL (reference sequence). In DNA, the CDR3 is TGTGCCAGCAGCCGTACTAGCGTAGCCTACGAGCAGTACTTC. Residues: CASSRTSVAYEQYF.

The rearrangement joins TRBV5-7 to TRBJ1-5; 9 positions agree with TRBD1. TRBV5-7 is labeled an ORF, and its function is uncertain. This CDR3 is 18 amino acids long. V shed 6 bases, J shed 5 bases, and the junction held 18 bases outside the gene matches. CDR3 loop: CASTDSIPGQGLDQPQHF. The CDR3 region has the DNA TGTGCCAGCACCGACTCTATACCGGGACAGGGCCTGGATCAGCCCCAGCATTTT.

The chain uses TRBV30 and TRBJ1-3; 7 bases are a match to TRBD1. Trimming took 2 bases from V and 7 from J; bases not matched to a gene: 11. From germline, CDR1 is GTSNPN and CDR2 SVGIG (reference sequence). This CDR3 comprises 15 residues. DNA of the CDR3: TGTGCCTGGAGTCCGACCGACAGGGAGATTAACACCATATATTTT. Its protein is CAWSPTDREINTIYF.

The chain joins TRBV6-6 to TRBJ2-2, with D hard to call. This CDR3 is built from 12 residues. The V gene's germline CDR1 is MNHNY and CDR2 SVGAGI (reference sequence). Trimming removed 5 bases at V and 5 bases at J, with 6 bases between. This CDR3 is CASSQTTGELFF. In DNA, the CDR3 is TGTGCCAGCAGTCAGACTACCGGGGAGCTGTTTTTT.

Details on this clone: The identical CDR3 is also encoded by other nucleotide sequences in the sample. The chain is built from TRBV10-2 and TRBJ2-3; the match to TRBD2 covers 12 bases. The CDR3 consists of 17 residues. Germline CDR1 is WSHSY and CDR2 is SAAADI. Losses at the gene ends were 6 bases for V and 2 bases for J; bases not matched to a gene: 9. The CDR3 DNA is TGCGCCAGCAGAACCGATGGACTAGCGGGGAACACAGATACGCAGTATTTT. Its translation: CASRTDGLAGNTDTQYF.

The CDR3: CASSSRGSVPYNEQFF. As DNA, the CDR3 is TGTGCCAGCAGCTCCCGTGGCAGCGTTCCCTACAATGAGCAGTTCTTC. The V gene is TRBV13, the J gene TRBJ2-1; D call uncertain. This CDR3 contains 16 residues. Between the trimmed V and J ends, which lost 4 bases and 2 bases, there was a span of 15 bases. Looked up from germline, CDR1 is PRHDT and CDR2 is FYEKMQ (reference sequence). The full variable domain, in which reference TRBV13 and TRBJ2-1 provide the parts outside the CDR3, is AAGVIQSPRHLIKEKRETATLKCYPIPRHDTVYWYQQGPGQDPQFLISFYEKMQSDKGSIPDRFSAQQFSDYHSELNMSSLELGDSALYFCASSSRGSVPYNEQFFGPGTRLTVL.

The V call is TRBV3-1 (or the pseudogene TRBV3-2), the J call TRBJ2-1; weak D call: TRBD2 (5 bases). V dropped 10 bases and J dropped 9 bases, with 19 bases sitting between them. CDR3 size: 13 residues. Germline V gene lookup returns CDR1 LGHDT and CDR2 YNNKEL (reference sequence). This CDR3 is CAISRPGSGEQFF. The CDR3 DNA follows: TGTGCCATTTCGCGCCCGGGAAGCGGTGAGCAGTTCTTC.

The CDR3 region is CASSTRDSSGNTIYF. In nucleotides, the CDR3 is TGTGCCAGCAGCACACGGGACAGCTCTGGAAACACCATATATTTT. V is TRBV6-2 or TRBV6-3 and J is TRBJ1-3; the match to TRBD1 covers 7 bases. Germline CDR1 reads MNHEY; CDR2 reads SVGEGT. This CDR3 is built from 15 residues. The V segment lost 6 bases and the J segment 0 bases; nucleotides outside the gene matches: 5.

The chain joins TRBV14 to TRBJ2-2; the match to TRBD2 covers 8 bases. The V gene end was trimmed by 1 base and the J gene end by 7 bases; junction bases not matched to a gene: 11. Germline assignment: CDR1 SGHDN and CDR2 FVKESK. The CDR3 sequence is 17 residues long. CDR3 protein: CASSQGLAKGSSGELFF. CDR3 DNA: TGTGCCAGCAGCCAAGGACTAGCGAAGGGGTCGAGCGGGGAGCTGTTTTTT.

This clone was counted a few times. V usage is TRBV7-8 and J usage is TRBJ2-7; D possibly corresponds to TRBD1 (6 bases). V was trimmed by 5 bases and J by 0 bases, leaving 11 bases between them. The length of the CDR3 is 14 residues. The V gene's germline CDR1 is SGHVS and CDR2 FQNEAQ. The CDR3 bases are TGTGCCAGCAGCCGAGCGACAGGCTCCTACGAGCAGTACTTC. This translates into CASSRATGSYEQYF.